This record concerns one T cell receptor beta chain sequence. The data are from a study of T cell responses to AZD1222 COVID-19 vaccine. With 3 bases clipped from V and 3 bases from J, the junction kept 3 bases outside the gene matches. The germline V gene encodes CDR1 SGHRS and CDR2 YFSETQ. The CDR3 is made up of 14 amino acids. Here immunoSEQ multiplex PCR was the method, and the copy in TCRdb shows in-frame clones only, minus some. This sample carries about 200,000 clones, 91% of them seen once, and the ten largest clones take around 3.5%. This chain connects TRBV5-1 to TRBJ2-7, with 10 nucleotides matching TRBD2. This TCR was sampled from an adult who received the AZD1222 COVID-19 vaccine. The material sequenced was peripheral blood, taken 28 days after the second AZD1222 dose. CDR3 protein: CASSSGTSDYEQYF. CDR3 in DNA: TGCGCCAGCAGCTCGGGGACTAGCGACTACGAGCAGTACTTC.